Given below is one T cell receptor beta chain in context. Assay: immunoSEQ multiplex PCR; the TCRdb copy retains only in-frame clones and omits some. The table includes some 790,000 clones, around 70% detected once. The data belong to a study of shared clonotypes between healthy human individuals. In the study overall: Donors had three CD4 naive, three CD4 memory, two CD8 naive and one CD8 memory plate apiece.

The V and J ends lost 2 bases and 5 bases, in that order; junction bases with no gene match: 5. The CDR3 consists of 15 residues. CDR1 is LNHNV, CDR2 YYDKDF, per germline (reference sequence). This chain joins TRBV15 and TRBJ2-1, with 8 bases matching TRBD2. Material: memory CD4+ T cells sorted from blood. Subset in this sample: CD45RA-negative fraction. This sequence was found in a woman in her twenties or thirties in good health. DNA of the CDR3: TGTGCCACCAGCAGACTGGGACTAGTCAACAATGAGCAGTTCTTC. Residues: CATSRLGLVNNEQFF.